Listed here are 16 T cell receptor beta chains from one sample, sequenced in a study of blood T cells in healthy people across ages (dated by TCRdb to 2014 to 2015). Libraries were prepared through 5' RACE. TCRdb names Illumina HiSeq 2500 as the instrument used. The second PCR ran for roughly 7 to 12 cycles and used a J-beta primer mix along with a sample-barcoded 5' primer. TCRdb took the public reads, trimmed them with fastp at Q25, ran MiXCR for clone calling and kept in-frame beta chains. Entries are consolidated by CDR3 protein sequence, retaining the most common genes and DNA. Present in this sample are approximately 670,000 distinct CDR3 sequences, less than 45% of which were seen just once. 25% to 30% of the sample is taken by the ten largest. The sequenced material came from blood. The receptors stem from a man older than 75 in good health.

The chain recombines TRBV5-1 with TRBJ2-5, with a possible D match to TRBD2 (5 bases). V dropped 4 bases and J dropped 3 bases, with 16 bases sitting between them. The germline gives CDR1 SGHRS, CDR2 YFSETQ. The CDR3 covers 15 residues. In nucleotides, the CDR3 is TGCGCCAGCAGCCTCGCCTTGGACTGGGAAGAGACCCAGTACTTC. Translating it yields CASSLALDWEETQYF. The full variable domain, with the rest looked up from reference TRBV5-1 and TRBJ2-5, is KAGVTQTPRYLIKTRGQQVTLSCSPISGHRSVSWYQQTPGQGLQFLFEYFSETQRNKGNFPGRFSGRQFSNSRSEMNVSTLELGDSALYLCASSLALDWEETQYFGPGTRLLVL.

This clonotype is a singleton in its sample. The gene calls are TRBV10-3 and TRBJ2-4, with D possibly being TRBD1 or TRBD2 (5 bases each). Germline-derived CDR1 and CDR2 are ENHRY and SYGVKD. The V end was cut by 0 bases, the J end by 13 bases, with 16 bases between. CDR3 length: 14 residues. The CDR3 DNA sequence: TGTGCCATCAGTGAGTCTCCTTCCTCGGGACCCCAGTACTTC. Its translation is CAISESPSSGPQYF.

The CDR3 reads CSVPGRGTEAFF. CDR3 DNA sequence: TGCAGCGTCCCCGGCAGGGGGACTGAAGCTTTCTTT. The gene calls are TRBV29-1 and TRBJ1-1, with 7 bases matching TRBD1. Per germline, CDR1 SQVTM and CDR2 ANQGSEA. This CDR3 contains 12 residues. V lost 6 bases to trimming and J lost 5 bases; unmatched junction nucleotides: 6. The full variable domain, in which reference TRBV29-1 and TRBJ1-1 provide the parts outside the CDR3, is SAVISQKPSRDICQRGTSLTIQCQVDSQVTMMFWYRQQPGQSLTLIATANQGSEATYESGFVIDKFPISRPNLTFSTLTVSNMSPEDSSIYLCSVPGRGTEAFFGQGTRLTVV.

The chain uses TRBV9 and TRBJ2-5, with D tentatively TRBD2 (6 bases). The J call may not be correct, given that the DNA end is closer to TRBJ2-7. This CDR3 spans 13 amino acids. The germline CDR1 and CDR2 sequences are SGDLS and YYNGEE. CDR3 protein: CASSPGLPGEQYF. CDR3 DNA sequence: TGTGCCAGCAGTCCCGGACTACCAGGCGAGCAGTACTTC.

A few counts support this clonotype. The chain uses TRBV4-3 and TRBJ1-2; D not resolved. The germline V gene has CDR1 LGHNA and CDR2 YSLEER. The germline V and J ends were trimmed by 1 base and 2 bases, with 14 bases remaining between them. The CDR3 is 16 residues long. The CDR3 DNA follows: TGCGCCAGCAGCCAAGGACTGGCGGGTGGGAACTATGGCTACACCTTC. It specifies CASSQGLAGGNYGYTF.

CDR3 protein: CASSQTGYSNQPQHF. CDR3 nucleotide sequence: TGTGCCAGCAGCCAGACAGGTTATAGCAATCAGCCCCAGCATTTT. The chain recombines TRBV27 with TRBJ1-5, with a weak D call TRBD1 (6 bases). The CDR3 is 15 residues long. Trimming removed 6 bases from V and 0 bases from J, with 12 bases in between. The V gene's germline CDR1 is MNHEY and CDR2 SMNVEV (reference sequence).

The chain carries TRBV6-6 and TRBJ2-1; 7 nucleotides line up with TRBD1. The length of the CDR3 is 16 residues. CDR1 and CDR2 (germline): MNHNY, SVGAGI (reference sequence). The V and J ends lost 5 bases and 8 bases, in that order; junction bases with no gene match: 15. In DNA, the CDR3 is TGTGCCAGCAGTGGACCCCCGACAGGGAAAATCGATGAGCAGTTCTTC. It encodes CASSGPPTGKIDEQFF.

The chain has TRBV30 and TRBJ2-1, with D perhaps TRBD1 or TRBD2 (5 bases each). This CDR3 has 13 amino acids. The ends were cut back, 3 bases at V and 4 bases at J, with 10 bases in the middle. In germline, CDR1 is GTSNPN, CDR2 SVGIG (reference sequence). CDR3: CAWSGTLYNEQFF. CDR3 nucleotides: TGTGCCTGGAGCGGGACCCTATACAATGAGCAGTTCTTC.

This clonotype appeared many times. The chain employs TRBV28 and TRBJ2-4; possible D gene TRBD1, 5 bases. The CDR3 covers 14 residues. The germline V gene encodes CDR1 MDHEN and CDR2 SYDVKM. With 10 bases removed from V and 0 bases from J, the gap between germline ends came to 13 bases. The CDR3 region has the DNA TGTGCCACCAGCCCGACAGAAGCCAAAAACATTCAGTACTTC. This translates into CATSPTEAKNIQYF.

The genes are TRBV6-5 and TRBJ2-6; D is perhaps TRBD1 (5 bases). The CDR3 is made up of 16 amino acids. The V and J ends lost 7 bases and 0 bases respectively, with 13 bases between them. Germline CDR1 and CDR2: MNHEY and SVGAGI. The CDR3 loop reads CASTGRQSSGANVLTF. The CDR3 DNA reads TGTGCCAGCACTGGCAGACAGAGCTCTGGGGCCAACGTCCTGACTTTC.

The chain is built from TRBV6-2 or TRBV6-3 and TRBJ2-3, with D maybe TRBD1 (5 bases). The CDR3 covers 12 residues. Germline-derived CDR1 and CDR2 are MNHEY and SVGEGT. Trimming shortened V by 7 bases and J by 6 bases, and 11 bases separated the two germline ends. The CDR3 protein is CASTQVGDTQYF. CDR3 DNA sequence: TGTGCCAGCACACAGGTGGGCGATACGCAGTATTTT.

The rearrangement uses TRBV5-1 and TRBJ2-1, with a tentative D call TRBD2 (6 bases). There are 15 residues in the CDR3. Trimming took off 0 bases at V and 3 bases at J, with 10 bases between the two ends. CDR1 is SGHRS, CDR2 YFSETQ, per germline. CDR3 residues: CASSLATAGYNEQFF. Here the CDR3 DNA reads TGCGCCAGCAGCTTGGCCACAGCGGGCTACAATGAGCAGTTCTTC.

This chain connects TRBV18 to TRBJ2-3; 12 bases are a match to TRBD2. CDR3 length: 17 amino acids. V gave up 3 bases and J gave up 5 bases; unmatched junction bases: 9. CDR1 is KGHSH and CDR2 is LQKENI in the germline V gene. The CDR3 sequence: CASSPPRLAGVGDTQYF. As DNA, the CDR3 is TGTGCCAGCTCACCTCCCAGACTAGCGGGAGTTGGAGATACGCAGTATTTT.

The V call is TRBV6-1, the J call TRBJ2-5; D is perhaps TRBD1 or TRBD2 (5 bases each). Deletions cut 7 bases from V and 11 bases from J, with 23 bases between. CDR1 is MNHNS, CDR2 SASEGT, per germline. The CDR3 runs to 14 residues. CDR3: CASTLEGRSWEQYF. The CDR3 nucleotides are TGTGCCAGCACCCTTGAGGGGCGGTCGTGGGAGCAGTACTTC.

This clonotype occurred once. Mismatch with germline at one junction end may stem from a read error. J is TRBJ2-3 and V is TRBV3-1; D ambiguous. The germline gives CDR1 LGHDT, CDR2 YNNKEL (reference sequence). The CDR3 loop spans 15 amino acids. The CDR3 region is CAGSQSPTFTDTQYF. The CDR3 DNA reads as TGTGCCGGCAGCCAATCCCCGACCTTCACAGATACGCAGTATTTT.

This clonotype was detected a few times. The chain combines TRBV7-6 with TRBJ2-1, with 9 bases matching TRBD2. The V gene's germline CDR1 is SGHVS and CDR2 FNYEAQ. J lost 7 bases, V lost 4 bases, and 14 bases had no gene match. This CDR3 comprises 17 residues. The CDR3 sequence is CASSSFALAGMVNEQFF. Here the CDR3 DNA reads TGTGCCAGCAGCTCGTTCGCTCTAGCGGGAATGGTAAATGAGCAGTTCTTC.